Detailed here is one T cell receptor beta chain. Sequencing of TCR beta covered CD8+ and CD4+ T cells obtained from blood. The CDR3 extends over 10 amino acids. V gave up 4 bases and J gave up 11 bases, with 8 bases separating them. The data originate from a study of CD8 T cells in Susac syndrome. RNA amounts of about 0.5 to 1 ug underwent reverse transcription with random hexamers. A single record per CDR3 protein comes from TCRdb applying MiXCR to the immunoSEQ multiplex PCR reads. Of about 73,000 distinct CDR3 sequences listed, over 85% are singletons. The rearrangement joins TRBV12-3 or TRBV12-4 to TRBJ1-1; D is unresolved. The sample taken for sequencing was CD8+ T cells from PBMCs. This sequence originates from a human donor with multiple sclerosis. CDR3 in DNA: TGTGCCAGCAGTTGGGTGGAGGCTTTCTTT. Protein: CASSWVEAFF.